Described below is a single T cell receptor (beta chain) sequence and its context. Its antigen remains unknown. Trimming cost V 1 base and J 2 bases, with 11 bases left between them. The CDR3 contains 15 residues. Per germline, CDR1 SNHLY and CDR2 FYNNEI. The source of the sample is a study of T cell responses to AZD1222 COVID-19 vaccine. Broader study findings: Only a handful of AZD1222 recipients, several in all, had baseline seropositivity. There were mostly white British donors and more females than males, and clonal diversity was possibly underestimated.

The table came from immunoSEQ multiplex PCR; TCRdb's copy has only in-frame clones and leaves some out. The sample holds about 150,000 clones, 85% to 90% seen once. J is TRBJ2-5 and V is TRBV2; D is possibly TRBD1 or TRBD2 (6 bases each). The origin of this receptor is an adult in good health. The starting material was peripheral blood, obtained on day 0 of AZD1222 vaccination. The chain's CDR3 is CASSEGGGKQETQYF. The CDR3 DNA reads as TGTGCCAGCAGTGAAGGAGGGGGGAAACAAGAGACCCAGTACTTC. The whole variable domain, remainder taken from reference TRBV2 and TRBJ2-5, is EPEVTQTPSHQVTQMGQEVILRCVPISNHLYFYWYRQILGQKVEFLVSFYNNEISEKSEIFDDQFSVERPDGSNFTLKIRSTKLEDSAMYFCASSEGGGKQETQYFGPGTRLLVL.